Listed below are T cell receptor beta chains from one sample, sequenced in a study of T cells in Graves' hyperthyroidism and ophthalmopathy. From the multiplex PCR reads, TCRdb called clonotypes with MiXCR, one entry per CDR3 protein. The table includes fewer than 750,000 distinct CDR3 sequences, around 46% detected once. What was sequenced was peripheral blood or thyroid tissue (not recorded which). Source of these receptors: a woman aged 18-29 years with Graves' hyperthyroidism. Each CDR3 is given with its conserved first and last residue. D genes are given only for firm matches. The listing skips clone size in some rows; elsewhere it reads once, few, many or a size class.

V gene	D gene	J gene	clone size	CDR3 protein	CDR3 DNA
TRBV20-1	.	TRBJ2-1	.	CSAPRGPYNEQFF	TGCAGTGCTCCTAGGGGTCCCTACAATGAGCAGTTCTTC
TRBV9	TRBD1	TRBJ2-2	.	CASSLQGADTGELFF	TGTGCCAGCAGTCTACAGGGGGCTGACACCGGGGAGCTGTTTTTT
TRBV10-3	TRBD2	TRBJ2-2	.	CASSPPIQSGRNAGELFF	TGTGCCAGCTCACCACCGATACAATCCGGGAGGAACGCCGGGGAGCTGTTTTTT
TRBV25-1	TRBD1	TRBJ1-6	.	CASSEGGDRGQDNSPLHF	TGTGCCAGCAGTGAAGGCGGAGACAGGGGACAGGATAATTCACCCCTCCACTTT
TRBV29-1	TRBD1	TRBJ2-2	.	CSVRQGGGNGELFF	TGCAGCGTCCGACAGGGGGGAGGTAACGGGGAGCTGTTTTTT
TRBV20-1	.	TRBJ2-3	many	CSARAIRDNTQYF	TGCAGTGCTAGAGCAATCCGGGACAACACGCAGTATTTT
TRBV7-3	TRBD2	TRBJ2-5	many	CASSLGGSIGTQYF	TGTGCCAGCAGCTTAGGCGGGAGCATTGGGACCCAGTACTTC
TRBV7-9	TRBD2	TRBJ2-5	many	CASSSTRLAGVQETQYF	TGTGCCAGCAGCTCGACCAGACTAGCGGGAGTTCAAGAGACCCAGTACTTC
TRBV7-2	.	TRBJ2-7	.	CASSPGPAAEQYF	TGTGCCAGCAGCCCCGGACCAGCGGCCGAGCAGTACTTC
TRBV29-1	.	TRBJ1-1	.	CSASSWTATNTEAFF	TGCAGCGCCAGCAGTTGGACAGCAACGAACACTGAAGCTTTCTTT
TRBV11-2	.	TRBJ2-6	.	CASSLIRREAGANVLTF	TGTGCCAGCAGCTTAATCAGAAGGGAGGCCGGGGCCAACGTCCTGACTTTC
TRBV2	.	TRBJ1-5	.	CASSPRGLERNQPQHF	TGTGCCAGCTCACCCCGGGGCCTGGAGCGTAATCAGCCCCAGCATTTT